The 30 T cell receptor beta chains reported below all come from one sample, sequenced in a study of blood T cell repertoires in COVID-19. Assay: immunoSEQ multiplex PCR; the TCRdb copy retains only in-frame clones and omits some. The data hold approximately 260,000 clones, with roughly 89% observed a single time. Input material: peripheral blood. These receptors were obtained from a woman between 40 and 55 years old who had recovered from COVID-19.

The chain couples TRBV11-2 to TRBJ2-3, with 8 bases fitting TRBD2. The CDR3 has 16 amino acids. The germline gives CDR1 SGHAT, CDR2 FQNNGV. The J segment lost 0 bases and the V segment lost 5 bases, leaving 7 bases of the junction unmatched. The CDR3 spells CASSPVAGTSTDTQYF. The CDR3 DNA reads TGTGCCAGCAGCCCAGTAGCGGGAACTAGCACAGATACGCAGTATTTT. Full variable domain (outside the CDR3, taken from reference TRBV11-2 and TRBJ2-3): EAGVAQSPRYKIIEKRQSVAFWCNPISGHATLYWYQQILGQGPKLLIQFQNNGVVDDSQLPKDRFSAERLKGVDSTLKIQPAKLEDSAVYLCASSPVAGTSTDTQYFGPGTRLTVL.

The rearrangement uses TRBV6-4 and TRBJ2-3; 10 bases align to TRBD2. The CDR3 length is 16 residues. V lost 0 bases, J lost 3 bases, and 3 bases stayed unmatched. The germline V gene encodes CDR1 MRHNA and CDR2 SNTAGT. CDR3 nucleotide sequence: TGTGCCAGCAGTGACTCCCTAGCGGGAGATACAGATACGCAGTATTTT. Its protein product is CASSDSLAGDTDTQYF.

The chain joins TRBV11-3 to TRBJ2-1, with 12 bases that match TRBD2. Trimming cost V 4 bases and J 8 bases; bases outside gene matches: 12. The CDR3 contains 17 residues. The germline V gene encodes CDR1 SGHNT and CDR2 YENEEA. The CDR3 protein is CASSSLLAGGPSDEQFF. The CDR3 coding sequence is TGTGCCAGCAGCTCGCTACTAGCGGGAGGCCCCTCGGATGAGCAGTTCTTC.

The genes are TRBV18 and TRBJ2-5, with TRBD2 matching over 8 bases. V was pared by 3 bases and J by 4 bases, with 4 bases of the junction left unmatched. CDR1 is KGHSH, CDR2 LQKENI, per germline. The CDR3 runs 14 residues. The CDR3 region is CASSPGLGLETQYF. CDR3 DNA sequence: TGTGCCAGCTCACCGGGACTAGGTTTAGAGACCCAGTACTTC.

The V gene is TRBV2, the J gene TRBJ1-4; D uncertain. V was clipped by 0 bases and J by 6 bases, with 11 bases between them. CDR1 is SNHLY and CDR2 is FYNNEI in the germline V gene. The CDR3 is made up of 15 amino acids. The CDR3 DNA reads as TGTGCCAGCAGTGAAGCGCTAGGAGGTTATGAAAAACTGTTTTTT. Its protein product is CASSEALGGYEKLFF. Together with reference TRBV2 and TRBJ1-4, the CDR3 gives the full variable domain: EPEVTQTPSHQVTQMGQEVILRCVPISNHLYFYWYRQILGQKVEFLVSFYNNEISEKSEIFDDQFSVERPDGSNFTLKIRSTKLEDSAMYFCASSEALGGYEKLFFGSGTQLSVL.

This clone was recorded once. The chain links TRBV10-2 to TRBJ1-1, with 8 bases aligning to TRBD1. CDR1 and CDR2 from the germline V gene are WSHSY and SAAADI. Losses at the gene ends were 1 base for V and 6 bases for J; bases not matched to a gene: 7. This CDR3 contains 15 residues. CDR3 DNA: TGCGCCAGCAGTGAGTACAGGGGGATTAAGGCTGAAGCTTTCTTT. Amino acid sequence: CASSEYRGIKAEAFF.

This clone was seen once. V is TRBV27 and J is TRBJ1-5; a weak D match, TRBD1 (5 bases). CDR1 MNHEY and CDR2 SMNVEV come from the germline V gene (reference sequence). The CDR3 totals 14 residues. With 2 bases removed from V and 2 bases from J, the gap between germline ends came to 7 bases. The CDR3 DNA reads as TGTGCCAGCAGTTTACTGGGGCGCAATCAGCCCCAGCATTTT. Translation gives CASSLLGRNQPQHF.

The chain combines TRBV6-2 or TRBV6-3 with TRBJ2-1, with no clear D. Germline CDR1 reads MNHEY; CDR2 reads SVGEGT. The CDR3 runs to 13 residues. V lost 0 bases and J 7 bases, leaving 7 bases between the germline ends. The CDR3 sequence: CASSYSWRNEQFF. DNA for the CDR3: TGTGCCAGCAGTTACTCGTGGCGGAATGAGCAGTTCTTC.

V gene TRBV13 combines with J gene TRBJ1-1, with TRBD1 as a possible D gene (6 bases). The CDR3 totals 13 residues. Germline-derived CDR1 and CDR2 are PRHDT and FYEKMQ (reference sequence). V was clipped by 5 bases and J by 7 bases, with 14 bases between them. This chain's CDR3 is CASSRQVELEAFF. The CDR3 bases are TGTGCCAGCAGCCGACAGGTCGAGCTTGAAGCTTTCTTT.

This clone was found a few times. This chain's CDR3 is CASSVDLGETNTGELFF. As DNA, the CDR3 is TGTGCCAGCAGCGTAGACTTGGGAGAGACGAACACCGGGGAGCTGTTTTTT. J is TRBJ2-2 and V is TRBV9; tentative D call: TRBD2 (5 bases). Germline V lookup: CDR1 SGDLS, CDR2 YYNGEE. Trimming took 0 bases from V and 0 from J, leaving 12 bases between them. The CDR3 length is 17 residues.

The genes are TRBV5-1 and TRBJ2-3, with unresolved D. This CDR3 spans 12 amino acids. Germline CDR1 reads SGHRS; CDR2 reads YFSETQ. V lost 0 bases, J lost 4 bases, and 3 bases lay in between. CDR3 DNA: TGCGCCAGCAGCTTGGCTGCAGATACGCAGTATTTT. Protein sequence: CASSLAADTQYF.

This sequence joins TRBV19 and TRBJ1-4, with D possibly matching TRBD1 (6 bases). CDR1 is LNHDA, CDR2 SQIVND, per germline (reference sequence). The CDR3 extends over 13 amino acids. Trimming stripped 7 bases from V and 5 bases from J, with 11 bases between. CDR3 nucleotides: TGTGCCAGTAACGACAGGACGAATGAAAAACTGTTTTTT. Amino acids: CASNDRTNEKLFF.

This chain links TRBV28 with TRBJ2-2; 12 nucleotides align to TRBD2. This CDR3 has 15 residues. Per germline, CDR1 MDHEN and CDR2 SYDVKM. The V and J ends lost 5 bases and 4 bases, in that order; junction bases with no gene match: 2. The DNA of the CDR3 is TGTGCCAGCAGTACTAGCGGGGGGCCCACCGGGGAGCTGTTTTTT. It specifies CASSTSGGPTGELFF.

The chain employs TRBV30 and TRBJ1-3; weak D call: TRBD1 (6 bases). Germline V gene sequence: CDR1 GTSNPN, CDR2 SVGIG (reference sequence). The CDR3 is made up of 14 amino acids. V lost 4 bases and J 4 bases, leaving 14 bases between the germline ends. The CDR3 sequence is CAWNPGQWGNTIYF. The CDR3 DNA sequence: TGTGCCTGGAATCCGGGACAATGGGGAAACACCATATATTTT.

CDR3 nucleotide sequence: TGTGCCAGCAGCTCGGGACTAGCGGGAGAGACCCAGTACTTC. It specifies CASSSGLAGETQYF. The chain is built from TRBV5-4 and TRBJ2-5; TRBD2 matches at 12 bases. The germline V gene encodes CDR1 SGHNT and CDR2 YYREEE (reference sequence). The length of the CDR3 is 14 residues. The trim removed 3 bases at V and 4 bases at J, leaving 1 base unmatched.

The chain joins TRBV5-4 to TRBJ1-1; D remains unclear. The V gene lost 5 bases and the J gene lost 4 bases, with 15 bases spanning the gap. Germline values: CDR1 SGHNT, CDR2 YYREEE (reference sequence). The CDR3 is 14 residues long. The DNA of the CDR3 is TGTGCCAGCAGACGCGAGGATGTTAGCACTGAAGCTTTCTTT. This encodes CASRREDVSTEAFF.

This clone has only a few counts. The V and J genes are TRBV24-1 and TRBJ2-5; TRBD2 is a possible D gene (6 bases). V lost 2 bases, J lost 5 bases, and 8 bases lay in between. This CDR3 is built from 13 residues. Germline CDR1 KGHDR, CDR2 SFDVKD. Here the CDR3 DNA reads TGTGCCACCAGTGATTACGCGGGGGAGACCCAGTACTTC. Translating gives CATSDYAGETQYF.

The genes are TRBV29-1 and TRBJ2-2; weak D call: TRBD2 (5 bases). With 4 bases removed from V and 4 bases from J, the gap between germline ends came to 13 bases. There are 14 residues in the CDR3. CDR1 is SQVTM and CDR2 is ANQGSEA in the germline V gene. The CDR3 loop reads CSVAILRGTGELFF. For the CDR3, the DNA is TGCAGCGTTGCAATCCTCCGGGGCACCGGGGAGCTGTTTTTT.

The CDR3 nucleotides are TGTGCCTTAACCCGGGACAGACCCTATGGCTACACCTTC. This codes for CALTRDRPYGYTF. This chain connects TRBV30 to TRBJ1-2; the match to TRBD1 covers 7 bases. J lost 4 bases, V lost 7 bases, and 9 bases had no gene match. The CDR3 is 13 amino acids. Per the germline V gene, CDR1 is GTSNPN and CDR2 is SVGIG (reference sequence).

The CDR3 coding sequence is TGTGCCAGCAGCCCCTCACAGGGATACGAGCAGTACGTC. Encoded protein: CASSPSQGYEQYV. The genes are TRBV5-6 and TRBJ2-7, with D possibly being TRBD1 (6 bases). The CDR3 covers 13 residues. V lost 4 bases to trimming and J lost 4 bases, with 12 bases between them. Germline V gene lookup returns CDR1 SGHDT and CDR2 YYEEEE.

The gene calls are TRBV19 and TRBJ2-5; D is perhaps TRBD1 (7 bases). Germline V gene data show CDR1 as LNHDA and CDR2 as SQIVND (reference sequence). This CDR3 region has 15 residues. V lost 3 bases and J 4 bases, leaving 15 bases between the germline ends. DNA of the CDR3: TGTGCCAGTAGTATGGCAGGGGGGTTCGGAGAGACCCAGTACTTC. Protein sequence: CASSMAGGFGETQYF. Full variable domain (outside the CDR3, taken from reference TRBV19 and TRBJ2-5): DGGITQSPKYLFRKEGQNVTLSCEQNLNHDAMYWYRQDPGQGLRLIYYSQIVNDFQKGDIAEGYSVSREKKESFPLTVTSAQKNPTAFYLCASSMAGGFGETQYFGPGTRLLVL.

This clone was observed once. The chain carries TRBV29-1 and TRBJ1-1; no firm D call. The CDR3 totals 12 residues. In germline, CDR1 is SQVTM, CDR2 ANQGSEA. Trimming stripped 7 bases from V and 11 bases from J, with 20 bases between. The CDR3 DNA reads TGCAGCGGATCGACTTACCCCGCCCAGGCTTTCTTT. It yields the protein CSGSTYPAQAFF.

This clone has only a few counts. This chain links TRBV20-1 with TRBJ2-5; 12 bases fit TRBD2. Trimming cost V 3 bases and J 5 bases; bases outside gene matches: 7. Looked up from germline, CDR1 is DFQATT and CDR2 is SNEGSKA (reference sequence). CDR3 size: 15 residues. The CDR3 nucleotides read TGCAGTGCTAGTCCCCCTAGCGGGAGGGAGGAGACCCAGTACTTC. The encoded protein is CSASPPSGREETQYF.

The chain recombines TRBV18 with TRBJ2-1, with D possibly matching TRBD1 (6 bases). V was pared by 2 bases and J by 7 bases, with 18 bases between. This CDR3 is built from 16 residues. In germline, CDR1 is KGHSH, CDR2 LQKENI. The DNA for the CDR3 is TGTGCCAGCTCACCAGTTCGGGCAGGGGAAAAGAATGAGCAGTTCTTC. Amino acid sequence: CASSPVRAGEKNEQFF.

The rearrangement uses TRBV15 and TRBJ1-4; no definite D call. Germline V CDR1 and CDR2: LNHNV, YYDKDF (reference sequence). Trimming left V 0 bases short and J 8 bases short, with 7 bases between. The CDR3 is made up of 13 amino acids. DNA of the CDR3: TGTGCCACCAGCAGAGACCGGGAGGAAAAACTGTTTTTT. It codes for CATSRDREEKLFF.

The chain joins TRBV5-1 to TRBJ2-1, with a tentative D call TRBD2 (5 bases). The CDR3 has 15 residues. Germline V lookup: CDR1 SGHRS, CDR2 YFSETQ. The germline V and J ends were trimmed by 0 bases and 6 bases, with 13 bases remaining between them. This CDR3 is CASSLGLAKGNEQFF. As DNA, the CDR3 is TGCGCCAGCAGCTTGGGGCTAGCTAAGGGCAATGAGCAGTTCTTC.

V usage is TRBV28 and J usage is TRBJ1-2; the match to TRBD1 covers 8 bases. The CDR3 spans 15 residues. CDR1 is MDHEN, CDR2 SYDVKM, per germline. The J segment lost 8 bases and the V segment lost 6 bases, leaving 14 bases of the junction unmatched. The chain's CDR3 is CASRRTGGWVGGYTF. CDR3 bases: TGTGCCAGCAGACGAACAGGGGGTTGGGTAGGAGGCTACACCTTC.

The chain uses TRBV7-9 and TRBJ2-5; possible D gene TRBD1, 6 bases. This CDR3 spans 16 amino acids. Germline-derived CDR1 and CDR2 are SEHNR and FQNEAQ (reference sequence). V was cut by 1 base and J by 4 bases, with 16 bases left in between. The CDR3 reads CASSLGYRGRGETQYF. As DNA, the CDR3 is TGTGCCAGCAGCTTAGGGTATAGAGGCAGGGGAGAGACCCAGTACTTC.

The chain carries TRBV12-5 and TRBJ1-1, with D unclear. Germline V gene sequence: CDR1 LGHNT, CDR2 FRNRAP. The V end was cut by 1 base, the J end by 1 base, with 7 bases between. The CDR3 extends over 14 amino acids. In DNA, the CDR3 is TGTGCTAGTGGTTTGGCTCTCCGGAACACTGAAGCTTTCTTT. Amino acid sequence: CASGLALRNTEAFF.

V and J are TRBV24-1 and TRBJ2-2; 7 bases fit TRBD1. CDR3 size: 17 residues. Trimming at V came to 4 bases and at J to 6 bases, leaving 13 bases not matched to a gene. Germline V gene lookup returns CDR1 KGHDR and CDR2 SFDVKD. CDR3 bases: TGTGCCACCAGTGACTACGTACCACAGGGGCCGGCCGGGGAGCTGTTTTTT. The encoded protein is CATSDYVPQGPAGELFF.